The clone carrying this T cell receptor (beta chain) has only a few counts. TCRdb re-called the 5' RACE reads through MiXCR, storing one row per CDR3 protein. The sample has 620,000 or so distinct CDR3 sequences, roughly an eighth seen once. This sample is part of a study of T cells after yellow fever vaccination. V lost 3 bases and J lost 4; bases outside the gene matches: 6. This CDR3 comprises 17 residues. The chain carries TRBV12-3 or TRBV12-4 and TRBJ1-4, with TRBD1 matching 12 bases. This TCR derives from a man younger than 45 who received the YFV17D yellow fever vaccine. The sequencing used PBMCs, collected on the day of the yellow fever booster vaccination. In DNA form, the CDR3 reads TGTGCCAGCAGTTTGTTCGGGACAGGGGGCAGTAATGAAAAACTGTTTTTT. Translating gives CASSLFGTGGSNEKLFF.